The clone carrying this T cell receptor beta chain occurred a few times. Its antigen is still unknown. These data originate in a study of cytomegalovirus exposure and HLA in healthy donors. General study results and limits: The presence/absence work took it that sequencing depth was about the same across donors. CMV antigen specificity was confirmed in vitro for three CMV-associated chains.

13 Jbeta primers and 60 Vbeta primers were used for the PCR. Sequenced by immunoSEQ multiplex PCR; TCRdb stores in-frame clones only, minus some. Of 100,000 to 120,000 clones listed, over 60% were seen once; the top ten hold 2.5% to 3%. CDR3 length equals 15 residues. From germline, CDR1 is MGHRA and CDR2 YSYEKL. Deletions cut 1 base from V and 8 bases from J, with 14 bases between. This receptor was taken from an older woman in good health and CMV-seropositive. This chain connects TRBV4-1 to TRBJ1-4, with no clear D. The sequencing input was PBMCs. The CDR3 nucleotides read TGCGCCAGCAGCCAAGGCCTCCTCGGAGGCGAAAAACTGTTTTTT. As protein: CASSQGLLGGEKLFF.